The rows below give T cell receptor beta chains drawn from one sample of a study of T cell repertoires in cytomegalovirus infection. TCRdb reprocessed the reads via MiXCR and lists one record per CDR3 protein. The sample includes about 320,000 distinct CDR3 sequences, over 7.5% of them seen just once. Sequencing input: PBMCs. All receptors come from a human donor in good health (CMV status not recorded). Some clones in this sample may be carry-over from other donors' samples. The CDR3 runs from the conserved cysteine through the conserved F or W. A D gene is named only where the DNA matches it firmly. The listing skips clone size in some rows; elsewhere it reads once, few, many or a size class.

v_gene: TRBV19
abundance: few
d_gene: NA
j_gene: TRBJ2-2
CDR3aa: CASSPHRTGELFF
CDR3nt: TGTGCCAGTAGCCCACACCGCACCGGGGAGCTGTTTTTT

v_gene: TRBV24-1
abundance: NA
d_gene: NA
j_gene: TRBJ2-3
CDR3aa: CATSDARPSSTQYF
CDR3nt: TGTGCCACCAGTGATGCACGGCCTAGCAGTACGCAGTATTTT

v_gene: TRBV25-1
abundance: NA
d_gene: NA
j_gene: TRBJ1-6
CDR3aa: CASSPSYTQLESVDIHF
CDR3nt: TGTGCCAGCAGCCCATCCTATACGCAGCTCGAGTCTGTCGACATCCACTTT

v_gene: TRBV28
abundance: NA
d_gene: NA
j_gene: TRBJ1-5
CDR3aa: CASSREYQGTSNQPQHF
CDR3nt: TGTGCCAGCAGTCGTGAATATCAGGGGACAAGCAATCAGCCCCAGCATTTT

v_gene: TRBV5-5
abundance: few
d_gene: NA
j_gene: TRBJ2-7
CDR3aa: CASSSTGRPYEQYF
CDR3nt: TGTGCCAGCAGCTCGACAGGACGACCCTACGAGCAGTACTTC

v_gene: TRBV7-2
abundance: many
d_gene: NA
j_gene: TRBJ2-3
CDR3aa: CASSLFVGTSTDTQYF
CDR3nt: TGTGCCAGCAGCTTATTTGTCGGTACTAGCACAGATACGCAGTATTTT

v_gene: TRBV6-5
abundance: NA
d_gene: NA
j_gene: TRBJ2-7
CDR3aa: CASSYHSLGGEQYF
CDR3nt: TGTGCCAGCAGTTACCACAGTCTGGGCGGCGAGCAGTACTTC

v_gene: TRBV7-9
abundance: NA
d_gene: NA
j_gene: TRBJ2-5
CDR3aa: CASSLGPAVYETQYF
CDR3nt: TGTGCCAGCAGCTTAGGGCCAGCCGTTTACGAGACCCAGTACTTC

v_gene: TRBV5-5
abundance: few
d_gene: NA
j_gene: TRBJ2-1
CDR3aa: CASSPVVSSSYNEQFF
CDR3nt: TGTGCCAGCAGCCCCGTCGTCTCTAGCTCCTACAATGAGCAGTTCTTC

v_gene: TRBV7-6
abundance: NA
d_gene: NA
j_gene: TRBJ1-5
CDR3aa: CASSLSGQTILMVSRGSNQPQHF
CDR3nt: TGTGCCAGCAGCTTATCGGGCCAAACGATACTTATGGTGTCCAGGGGAAGCAATCAGCCCCAGCATTTT

v_gene: TRBV10-1
abundance: few
d_gene: NA
j_gene: TRBJ2-1
CDR3aa: CASSDKAGLPPNEQFF
CDR3nt: TGCGCCAGCAGTGACAAAGCGGGTCTTCCCCCGAATGAGCAGTTCTTC

v_gene: TRBV7-2
abundance: many
d_gene: NA
j_gene: TRBJ2-3
CDR3aa: CASSFGQGITHTQYF
CDR3nt: TGTGCCAGCAGCTTCGGGCAGGGAATCACCCATACGCAGTATTTT

v_gene: TRBV12-3/TRBV12-4
abundance: few
d_gene: TRBD1
j_gene: TRBJ1-5
CDR3aa: CASSSDRTQPQHF
CDR3nt: TGTGCCAGCAGTTCGGACAGGACTCAGCCCCAGCATTTT

v_gene: TRBV7-2
abundance: NA
d_gene: NA
j_gene: TRBJ1-6
CDR3aa: CASSPTPNSPLHF
CDR3nt: TGTGCCAGCAGCCCCACTCCCAATTCACCCCTCCACTTT

v_gene: TRBV7-2
abundance: few
d_gene: NA
j_gene: TRBJ2-5
CDR3aa: CASSLTSWGETQYF
CDR3nt: TGTGCCAGCAGCTTAACTAGCTGGGGAGAGACCCAGTACTTC

v_gene: TRBV19
abundance: NA
d_gene: NA
j_gene: TRBJ1-1
CDR3aa: CASSPPRKRDNTEAFF
CDR3nt: TGTGCCAGTAGTCCTCCCCGTAAAAGGGACAACACTGAAGCTTTCTTT

v_gene: TRBV28
abundance: once
d_gene: NA
j_gene: TRBJ2-7
CDR3aa: CASSPPLGYEQYF
CDR3nt: TGTGCCAGCAGTCCACCCCTTGGGTACGAGCAGTACTTC

v_gene: TRBV7-6
abundance: NA
d_gene: NA
j_gene: TRBJ2-7
CDR3aa: CASSGGGGYGQYF
CDR3nt: TGTGCCAGCAGTGGGGGAGGGGGCTACGGGCAGTACTTC

v_gene: TRBV28
abundance: NA
d_gene: TRBD1
j_gene: TRBJ1-2
CDR3aa: CASKVGQTPYGYTF
CDR3nt: TGTGCCAGCAAAGTGGGACAGACACCGTATGGCTACACCTTC

v_gene: TRBV12-3/TRBV12-4
abundance: many
d_gene: NA
j_gene: TRBJ2-1
CDR3aa: CASSLVVGEYNEQFF
CDR3nt: TGTGCCAGCAGTTTAGTAGTTGGGGAATACAATGAGCAGTTCTTC

v_gene: TRBV27
abundance: few
d_gene: NA
j_gene: TRBJ1-6
CDR3aa: CASSLTGISPLHF
CDR3nt: TGTGCCAGCAGCCTAACAGGGATCTCACCCCTCCACTTT

v_gene: TRBV7-2
abundance: many
d_gene: TRBD1
j_gene: TRBJ1-4
CDR3aa: CASSLVGTGREKLFF
CDR3nt: TGTGCCAGCAGCTTAGTCGGGACAGGGAGGGAAAAACTGTTTTTT

v_gene: TRBV11-2
abundance: NA
d_gene: TRBD1
j_gene: TRBJ2-1
CDR3aa: CASSFGQGAANEQFF
CDR3nt: TGTGCCAGCAGTTTCGGACAGGGGGCGGCGAATGAGCAGTTCTTC

v_gene: TRBV7-2
abundance: many
d_gene: TRBD1
j_gene: TRBJ1-2
CDR3aa: CASSSGQPGSYGYTF
CDR3nt: TGTGCCAGCAGCTCGGGACAGCCTGGGAGCTATGGCTACACCTTC

v_gene: TRBV20-1
abundance: NA
d_gene: TRBD1
j_gene: TRBJ2-3
CDR3aa: CSARDQTGGTDTQYF
CDR3nt: TGCAGTGCTAGAGATCAGACAGGGGGAACAGATACGCAGTATTTT

v_gene: TRBV29-1
abundance: many
d_gene: NA
j_gene: TRBJ1-4
CDR3aa: CSVARGRDEKLFF
CDR3nt: TGCAGCGTTGCCCGGGGGCGCGATGAAAAACTGTTTTTT

v_gene: TRBV7-9
abundance: many
d_gene: TRBD1
j_gene: TRBJ1-1
CDR3aa: CASSLVAWGTDRGPEAFF
CDR3nt: TGTGCCAGCAGCTTAGTGGCTTGGGGGACAGACAGGGGACCTGAAGCTTTCTTT

v_gene: TRBV6-1
abundance: many
d_gene: TRBD1
j_gene: TRBJ2-3
CDR3aa: CASSNFRQGNGADTQYF
CDR3nt: TGTGCCAGCAGTAACTTTCGACAGGGGAATGGGGCAGATACGCAGTATTTT

v_gene: TRBV29-1
abundance: NA
d_gene: NA
j_gene: TRBJ1-1
CDR3aa: CSVWGMGGPVNTEAFF
CDR3nt: TGCAGCGTTTGGGGTATGGGGGGGCCCGTAAACACTGAAGCTTTCTTT

v_gene: TRBV11-1
abundance: NA
d_gene: TRBD2
j_gene: TRBJ2-2
CDR3aa: CASSRQSGLAATGELFF
CDR3nt: TGTGCCAGCAGCCGACAATCGGGACTAGCGGCCACCGGGGAGCTGTTTTTT

v_gene: TRBV6-1
abundance: few
d_gene: NA
j_gene: TRBJ1-1
CDR3aa: CASSESGVGGGTEAFF
CDR3nt: TGTGCCAGCAGTGAATCGGGGGTCGGGGGGGGGACTGAAGCTTTCTTT

v_gene: TRBV2
abundance: NA
d_gene: NA
j_gene: TRBJ1-5
CDR3aa: CASSERQNQPQHF
CDR3nt: TGTGCCAGCAGTGAAAGACAAAATCAGCCCCAGCATTTT

v_gene: TRBV7-6
abundance: NA
d_gene: NA
j_gene: TRBJ1-4
CDR3aa: CASSPTALGEKLFF
CDR3nt: TGTGCCAGCAGCCCCACGGCCCTCGGGGAAAAACTGTTTTTT

v_gene: TRBV15
abundance: NA
d_gene: NA
j_gene: TRBJ1-3
CDR3aa: CATSTGMGSGNTIYF
CDR3nt: TGTGCCACCAGCACCGGTATGGGCTCTGGAAACACCATATATTTT

v_gene: TRBV5-4
abundance: NA
d_gene: NA
j_gene: TRBJ2-7
CDR3aa: CASSPEAGNDEQYF
CDR3nt: TGTGCCAGCAGCCCAGAGGCGGGCAACGACGAGCAGTACTTC

v_gene: TRBV6-5
abundance: few
d_gene: TRBD1
j_gene: TRBJ2-7
CDR3aa: CASSYRGHYEQYF
CDR3nt: TGTGCCAGCAGTTACAGGGGGCATTACGAGCAGTACTTC

v_gene: TRBV27
abundance: NA
d_gene: TRBD1
j_gene: TRBJ2-1
CDR3aa: CASSSSFGDRGRNEQFF
CDR3nt: TGTGCCAGCAGTTCTAGCTTTGGGGACAGGGGGCGAAATGAGCAGTTCTTC

v_gene: TRBV20-1
abundance: NA
d_gene: NA
j_gene: TRBJ1-5
CDR3aa: CSARWELYQPQHF
CDR3nt: TGCAGTGCCCGGTGGGAACTTTATCAGCCCCAGCATTTT

v_gene: TRBV7-2
abundance: many
d_gene: NA
j_gene: TRBJ1-4
CDR3aa: CASSSFATGFGREKLFF
CDR3nt: TGTGCCAGCAGCTCGTTCGCGACAGGTTTTGGGAGGGAAAAACTGTTTTTT

v_gene: TRBV5-4
abundance: NA
d_gene: NA
j_gene: TRBJ2-7
CDR3aa: CASSSARGAYEQYF
CDR3nt: TGTGCCAGCAGCTCGGCGAGGGGGGCCTACGAGCAGTACTTC

v_gene: TRBV5-6
abundance: NA
d_gene: NA
j_gene: TRBJ2-3
CDR3aa: CASSLQTTDTQYF
CDR3nt: TGTGCCAGCAGCTTGCAGACCACAGATACGCAGTATTTT

v_gene: TRBV7-6
abundance: NA
d_gene: NA
j_gene: TRBJ1-1
CDR3aa: CASSAGSANTEAFF
CDR3nt: TGTGCCAGCAGCGCCGGGTCGGCGAACACTGAAGCTTTCTTT